The 24 T cell receptor beta chains below were found in one sample sequenced in a study of T cell responses to AZD1222 COVID-19 vaccine. Clones were sequenced by immunoSEQ multiplex PCR, and TCRdb holds only the in-frame ones, with some missing. The data contain around 120,000 clones, about 90% of them singletons. Sequencing used peripheral blood, obtained on day 0 of AZD1222 vaccination. Receptors were obtained from an adult in good health.

This chain links TRBV6-5 with TRBJ1-5; D is possibly TRBD1 (5 bases). V was cut by 0 bases and J by 1 base, with 7 bases left in between. The CDR3 has 15 amino acids. Germline assignment: CDR1 MNHEY and CDR2 SVGAGI. CDR3 DNA sequence: TGTGCCAGCAGTTACTCGAGACAGAGCAATCAGCCCCAGCATTTT. This encodes CASSYSRQSNQPQHF.

The chain couples TRBV5-1 to TRBJ1-5; TRBD1 aligns across 12 bases. The germline CDR1 and CDR2 sequences are SGHRS and YFSETQ. The CDR3 runs 15 residues. With 2 bases clipped from V and 6 bases from J, the junction kept 3 bases outside the gene matches. The chain's CDR3 is CASSFGTGGSQPQHF. CDR3 bases: TGCGCCAGCAGCTTCGGGACAGGGGGCTCTCAGCCCCAGCATTTT.

The V gene is TRBV27, the J gene TRBJ1-1; 8 positions match TRBD1. V was pared by 7 bases and J by 3 bases, with 16 bases of the junction left unmatched. The CDR3 sequence is 17 residues long. Germline CDR1 MNHEY, CDR2 SMNVEV (reference sequence). CDR3 nucleotide sequence: TGTGCCAGCACCCCCTCCGGGACAGGTCATCCGGACACTGAAGCTTTCTTT. This codes for CASTPSGTGHPDTEAFF.

J is TRBJ2-5 and V is TRBV11-2; D gene ambiguous. CDR1 SGHAT and CDR2 FQNNGV come from the germline V gene. Trimming took off 5 bases at V and 5 bases at J, with 27 bases between the two ends. This CDR3 spans 18 amino acids. CDR3 DNA sequence: TGTGCCAGCAGCCTAAGATTAGGCCAGACATCTTCGTGGGAGACCCAGTACTTC. This gives the protein CASSLRLGQTSSWETQYF.

The chain carries TRBV12-5 and TRBJ2-7; no clear D gene. Germline V gene data show CDR1 as LGHNT and CDR2 as FRNRAP. The CDR3 covers 16 residues. Trimming took off 3 bases at V and 3 bases at J, with 18 bases between the two ends. CDR3: CASGLARVYDFYEQYF. The CDR3 DNA reads as TGTGCTAGTGGTTTAGCCCGGGTTTATGATTTCTACGAGCAGTACTTC.

The CDR3 DNA reads as TGTGCCAGCACATTCGGGGTTTCACCCCTCCACTTT. It yields the protein CASTFGVSPLHF. This chain joins TRBV7-9 and TRBJ1-6; D remains ambiguous. V lost 7 bases and J lost 9, with 10 bases in between. This CDR3 has 12 amino acids. Germline-derived CDR1 and CDR2 are SEHNR and FQNEAQ (reference sequence). The full variable domain, with the rest looked up from reference TRBV7-9 and TRBJ1-6, is DTGVSQNPRHKITKRGQNVTFRCDPISEHNRLYWYRQTLGQGPEFLTYFQNEAQLEKSRLLSDRFSAERPKGSFSTLEIQRTEQGDSAMYLCASTFGVSPLHFGNGTRLTVT.

This chain connects TRBV10-3 to TRBJ1-3; 10 bases are a match to TRBD1. The junction had 9 bases not matched to a gene; V was cut back by 6 bases and J by 4 bases. The CDR3 is made up of 16 amino acids. CDR1 and CDR2 from the germline V gene are ENHRY and SYGVKD. In nucleotides, the CDR3 is TGTGCCATCAGGACGGTGACAGGGGGCGCCGGAAACACCATATATTTT. Amino acid sequence: CAIRTVTGGAGNTIYF.

The V gene is TRBV7-2, the J gene TRBJ2-5; no firm D call. From germline, CDR1 is SGHTA and CDR2 FQGNSA. There are 13 residues in the CDR3. Trimming pared 4 bases from V and 5 bases from J, leaving 11 bases between. CDR3 sequence: CASSSLLGETQYF. The CDR3 DNA sequence: TGTGCCAGCAGCTCTTTGCTGGGGGAGACCCAGTACTTC.

V gene TRBV12-5 combines with J gene TRBJ1-5; D call uncertain. Trimming shortened V by 6 bases and J by 1 base, and 10 bases separated the two germline ends. Germline-derived CDR1 and CDR2 are LGHNT and FRNRAP. This CDR3 is 14 amino acids long. The CDR3: CASGPWESNQPQHF. CDR3 bases: TGTGCTAGTGGCCCTTGGGAGAGCAATCAGCCCCAGCATTTT.

The V gene is TRBV4-3, the J gene TRBJ1-1; 10 bases map to TRBD1. CDR1 and CDR2 (germline): LGHNA, YSLEER. The CDR3 has 14 residues. V gave up 1 base and J gave up 10 bases; unmatched junction bases: 6. The CDR3 coding sequence is TGCGCCAGCAGCCAAGTTGGACAGGGGGTAGTAGCTTTCTTT. Amino acids: CASSQVGQGVVAFF.

The V call is TRBV7-6, the J call TRBJ2-5; D is uncertain. Trimming left V 5 bases short and J 1 base short, with 8 bases between. Per germline, CDR1 SGHVS and CDR2 FNYEAQ. The CDR3 runs 13 residues. As DNA, the CDR3 is TGTGCCAGCAGCCTCCGGACCCAAGAGACCCAGTACTTC. As protein: CASSLRTQETQYF.

The table lists this clone with a count of one. The chain links TRBV5-6 to TRBJ1-5; no clear D. The CDR3 spans 14 residues. The ends were cut back, 3 bases at V and 0 bases at J, with 7 bases in the middle. CDR1 SGHDT and CDR2 YYEEEE come from the germline V gene. CDR3 DNA: TGTGCCAGCAGCTCCAGTTTTAGCAATCAGCCCCAGCATTTT. Translation: CASSSSFSNQPQHF.

This clone was seen once. The V and J genes are TRBV2 and TRBJ1-1, with D uncertain. The germline V gene encodes CDR1 SNHLY and CDR2 FYNNEI. V lost 4 bases to trimming and J lost 10 bases, with 10 bases between them. This CDR3 is built from 11 residues. CDR3 DNA sequence: TGTGCCAGCAGTGTGGACCGAGGAGCTTTCTTT. Translation gives CASSVDRGAFF.

The V gene is TRBV7-2, the J gene TRBJ1-2; D not resolved. CDR1 SGHTA and CDR2 FQGNSA come from the germline V gene. V was shortened by 5 bases and J by 6 bases, with 10 bases between the two germline ends. The CDR3 runs to 12 residues. The CDR3 nucleotides are TGTGCCAGCAGCCCGGATCTCCATGGCTACACCTTC. Its translation is CASSPDLHGYTF.

V is TRBV28 and J is TRBJ1-4; D gene uncertain. The CDR3 spans 14 residues. Per germline, CDR1 MDHEN and CDR2 SYDVKM. Trimming took off 6 bases at V and 6 bases at J, with 14 bases between the two ends. The CDR3 DNA sequence: TGTGCCAGCAGCTCTGGAGGTCCGCATGAAAAACTGTTTTTT. Protein product: CASSSGGPHEKLFF.

The chain uses TRBV19 and TRBJ1-6; no clear D gene. The CDR3 runs to 13 residues. The V end was cut by 4 bases, the J end by 6 bases, with 7 bases between. Germline V gene sequence: CDR1 LNHDA, CDR2 SQIVND (reference sequence). The CDR3 loop reads CASSNVLNSPLHF. The CDR3 DNA reads TGTGCCAGTAGTAACGTCCTTAATTCACCCCTCCACTTT. Using reference TRBV19 and TRBJ1-6 for the parts outside the CDR3, the full variable domain is DGGITQSPKYLFRKEGQNVTLSCEQNLNHDAMYWYRQDPGQGLRLIYYSQIVNDFQKGDIAEGYSVSREKKESFPLTVTSAQKNPTAFYLCASSNVLNSPLHFGNGTRLTVT.

A single count supports this clone. V gene TRBV4-2 combines with J gene TRBJ1-2; D is ambiguous. This CDR3 has 15 amino acids. The germline V gene encodes CDR1 LGHNA and CDR2 YNFKEQ. The V and J ends lost 0 bases and 1 base respectively, with 9 bases between them. CDR3 coding DNA: TGTGCCAGCAGCCAAGAGTATATCAGTAACTATGGCTACACCTTC. It yields the protein CASSQEYISNYGYTF.

The genes are TRBV19 and TRBJ1-5, with D possibly TRBD1 on 6 matching bases. Germline V gene sequence: CDR1 LNHDA, CDR2 SQIVND (reference sequence). This CDR3 is 13 amino acids long. V was cut by 8 bases and J by 5 bases, with 13 bases left in between. The CDR3 DNA sequence: TGTGCCAGTCAAAACCGGGGGCATCAGCCCCAGCATTTT. Its translation: CASQNRGHQPQHF.

This chain uses TRBV28 with TRBJ1-3, with D possibly being TRBD1 (5 bases). CDR1 and CDR2 from the germline V gene are MDHEN and SYDVKM. The CDR3 extends over 13 amino acids. Between the trimmed V and J ends, which lost 7 bases and 0 bases, there was a span of 7 bases. CDR3 coding DNA: TGTGCCAGCAAAGGGGACTCTGGAAACACCATATATTTT. Its translation: CASKGDSGNTIYF. The complete variable domain, with remaining parts taken from reference TRBV28 and TRBJ1-3, reads DVKVTQSSRYLVKRTGEKVFLECVQDMDHENMFWYRQDPGLGLRLIYFSYDVKMKEKGDIPEGYSVSREKKERFSLILESASTNQTSMYLCASKGDSGNTIYFGEGSWLTVV.

The chain employs TRBV5-1 and TRBJ1-2; D may be TRBD1 (6 bases). Trimming removed 0 bases from V and 6 bases from J, with 15 bases in between. The germline CDR1 and CDR2 sequences are SGHRS and YFSETQ. This CDR3 region has 15 residues. The CDR3 bases are TGCGCCAGCAGCTTGGACAGCCCAGGGGTTGATGGCTACACCTTC. Its translation: CASSLDSPGVDGYTF.

This clone has a single count. This chain links TRBV18 with TRBJ1-6; D perhaps matches TRBD1 (5 bases). The CDR3 has 16 amino acids. Germline lookup yields CDR1 KGHSH and CDR2 LQKENI. V was trimmed by 3 bases and J by 7 bases, leaving 16 bases between them. CDR3 DNA sequence: TGTGCCAGCTCACCCCCGAGCGGGGGTGGGAATTCACCCCTCCACTTT. Translated: CASSPPSGGGNSPLHF.

V usage is TRBV29-1 and J usage is TRBJ2-7; D might be TRBD1 (5 bases). Trimming removed 4 bases at V and 3 bases at J, with 10 bases between. The CDR3 extends over 12 amino acids. Germline CDR1 SQVTM, CDR2 ANQGSEA. CDR3 residues: CSVGAGHYEQYF. CDR3 nucleotides: TGCAGCGTTGGGGCTGGACACTACGAGCAGTACTTC.

This clone showed up just once. V usage is TRBV4-3 and J usage is TRBJ1-1, with D hard to call. The CDR3 runs to 15 residues. Trimming took off 1 base at V and 0 bases at J, with 9 bases between the two ends. Per germline, CDR1 LGHNA and CDR2 YSLEER. The CDR3 spells CASSQGLGMNTEAFF. The CDR3 bases are TGCGCCAGCAGCCAAGGTCTGGGGATGAACACTGAAGCTTTCTTT.

Turning to this clone: A junction boundary mismatches the germline segment, possibly from a read error. Other nucleotide sequences in the sample specify the same CDR3. The genes are TRBV30 and TRBJ1-2; D is unresolved. The CDR3 consists of 11 residues. Germline lookup yields CDR1 GTSNPN and CDR2 SVGIG (reference sequence). The CDR3 sequence: CAWGQNYGYTF. DNA of the CDR3: TGTGCCTGGGGCCAGAACTATGGGTACACCTTC.